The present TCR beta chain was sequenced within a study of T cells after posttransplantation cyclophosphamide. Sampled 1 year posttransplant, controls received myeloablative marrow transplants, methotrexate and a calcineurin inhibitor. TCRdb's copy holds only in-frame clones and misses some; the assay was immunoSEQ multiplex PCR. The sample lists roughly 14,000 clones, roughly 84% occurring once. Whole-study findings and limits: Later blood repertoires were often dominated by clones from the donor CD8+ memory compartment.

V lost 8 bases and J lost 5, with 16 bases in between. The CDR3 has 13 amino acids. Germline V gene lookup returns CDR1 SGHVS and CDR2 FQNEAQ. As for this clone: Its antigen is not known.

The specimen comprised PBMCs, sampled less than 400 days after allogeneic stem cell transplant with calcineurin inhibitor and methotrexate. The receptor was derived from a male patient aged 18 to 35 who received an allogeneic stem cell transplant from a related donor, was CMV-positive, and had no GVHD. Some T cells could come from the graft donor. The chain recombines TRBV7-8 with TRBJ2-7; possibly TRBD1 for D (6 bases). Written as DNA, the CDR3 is TGTGCCAGCCTCGGCAGGGGCATGCACGAGCAGTACTTC. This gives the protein CASLGRGMHEQYF.